This TCR beta chain derives from a study of vaccination effects on CD4 cells after COVID-19. Turning to the study itself: Two doses of BNT162b2 or mRNA-1273 vaccine were administered to participants. Study-level results: Cross-reaction with common cold coronaviruses was seen in only 1 of 255 vaccine-induced clones from healthy vaccinees. Long after vaccination, the clones induced by infection and by vaccine shrank markedly in size. Relatively few convalescent patients took part in the study, which had no early post-infection timepoints.

CDR1 MNHNY and CDR2 SVGAGI come from the germline V gene (reference sequence). The V and J ends lost 6 bases and 7 bases respectively, with 19 bases between them. The CDR3 extends over 16 amino acids. The method was immunoSEQ multiplex PCR; TCRdb's version includes in-frame clones alone and lacks a portion of them. The sample holds some 79,000 clones; approximately 81% are singletons and the top ten take roughly 1.9%. With regard to this clone: No antigen is known for it.

ViraFEST assay sequencing came after antigen-specific CD4+ T cells were expanded with viral peptide pools. Isolation of CD4+ T cells took place after 10 days of culture. This TCR came from a human donor who received a COVID-19 vaccine. This chain uses TRBV6-6 with TRBJ1-6; maybe TRBD1 (6 bases). Sequenced here: CD4+ T cells from PBMCs cultured with HCoV-229E spike peptides, sampled before COVID-19 vaccination. CDR3 DNA: TGTGCCAGCAGGGCTACAGGGTTGCCCGAGAATTCACCCCTCCACTTT. It specifies CASRATGLPENSPLHF.